The entry below describes one T cell receptor (beta chain). CDR3 length: 16 residues. The V and J ends lost 5 bases and 3 bases, in that order; junction bases with no gene match: 5. From germline, CDR1 is SGHAT and CDR2 FQDESV (reference sequence). The record originates from a study of T cell responses to AZD1222 COVID-19 vaccine. Data came from immunoSEQ multiplex PCR; TCRdb stores just in-frame clones and leaves some out. Of 100,000 to 150,000 clones listed, around 89% were seen once; the top ten hold 6% to 8%. Material: peripheral blood, obtained 28 days after the second AZD1222 dose. The sequence derives from an adult who received the AZD1222 COVID-19 vaccine. This chain links TRBV11-1 with TRBJ1-6, with 9 bases matching TRBD1. CDR3 nucleotide sequence: TGTGCCAGCAGCCTCGACAGGGGGGACTATAATTCACCCCTCCACTTT. It is translated as CASSLDRGDYNSPLHF. Based on the CDR3 plus reference TRBV11-1 and TRBJ1-6, the full variable domain is EAEVAQSPRYKITEKSQAVAFWCDPISGHATLYWYRQILGQGPELLVQFQDESVVDDSQLPKDRFSAERLKGVDSTLKIQPAELGDSAMYLCASSLDRGDYNSPLHFGNGTRLTVT.